The 18 T cell receptor beta chains below come from one sample, sequenced in a study of identical twins (dated by TCRdb to 2015 to 2016). Library prep was done by 5' RACE. The listed sequencing device is Illumina HiSeq 2000. TCRdb reran the public reads through fastp at Q25 and MiXCR, keeping productive beta chains. Duplicate CDR3 protein sequences are folded into a single record with the most common DNA and genes. The sample yields roughly 250,000 distinct CDR3 sequences; about 7.5% were counted once. About 5.6% of the sample is taken by the ten largest. The data were also submitted as part of a second study, on yellow fever vaccine responses in identical twins.

The sequenced sample was CD8+ T cells sorted from blood. The receptors were gathered from a woman aged 18-35 years in good health.

In its sample, this clonotype was seen a few times. V gene TRBV27 combines with J gene TRBJ1-2; D ambiguous. The CDR3 sequence is 13 residues long. Between the trimmed V and J ends, which lost 10 bases and 2 bases, there was a span of 14 bases. Per germline, CDR1 MNHEY and CDR2 SMNVEV (reference sequence). The CDR3 coding sequence is TGTGCCACCCCTCGTGGGGAGAACTATGGCTACACCTTC. Residues: CATPRGENYGYTF.

There are many counts of this clonotype. This chain connects TRBV5-1 to TRBJ2-1, with a weak D call TRBD1 (6 bases). The ends were cut back, 3 bases at V and 5 bases at J, with 12 bases in the middle. This CDR3 is 14 amino acids long. The germline V gene encodes CDR1 SGHRS and CDR2 YFSETQ. CDR3 nucleotides: TGCGCCAGCAGCTCCTCACAGGGAAACAATGAGCAGTTCTTC. Translating gives CASSSSQGNNEQFF.

This clonotype has ten or more counts. The germline gene is not matched at one end of the junction; a read error may be the cause. This chain links TRBV29-1 with TRBJ2-1; D is perhaps TRBD1 or TRBD2 (5 bases each). The CDR3 runs to 15 residues. Per the germline V gene, CDR1 is SQVTM and CDR2 is ANQGSEA. CDR3 sequence (DNA): TGCAGCGCTGAACAAAGTGGGGACCCCTTCGATGAGCAGTTCTTC. This codes for CSAEQSGDPFDEQFF.

This clonotype was counted many times. The chain combines TRBV12-3 or TRBV12-4 with TRBJ2-1, with 13 bases that match TRBD2. This CDR3 has 16 residues. V was clipped by 6 bases and J by 5 bases; unmatched bases: 7. The CDR3 here is CASSPPGLAGHNEQFF. As DNA, the CDR3 is TGTGCCAGCAGCCCACCGGGACTAGCGGGGCACAATGAGCAGTTCTTC.

This clonotype was seen only a few times. The V and J genes are TRBV5-6 and TRBJ1-1; the D is unclear. Per the germline V gene, CDR1 is SGHDT and CDR2 is YYEEEE. V was trimmed by 0 bases and J by 8 bases, leaving 11 bases between them. This CDR3 region has 13 residues. The CDR3 spells CASSLANGYEAFF. CDR3 in DNA: TGTGCCAGCAGCTTGGCCAATGGTTACGAAGCTTTCTTT.

This clonotype showed up many times. The rearrangement uses TRBV4-1 and TRBJ1-1, with a possible D match to TRBD1 (5 bases). The germline V gene has CDR1 MGHRA and CDR2 YSYEKL. The CDR3 runs to 15 residues. V dropped 0 bases and J dropped 4 bases, with 12 bases sitting between them. The chain's CDR3 is CASSQDGAGFTEAFF. As DNA, the CDR3 is TGCGCCAGCAGCCAAGATGGGGCAGGATTCACTGAAGCTTTCTTT.

Ten or more counts support this clonotype. The V call is TRBV27, the J call TRBJ2-1, with 8 bases matching TRBD1. Trimming cost V 1 base and J 10 bases; bases outside gene matches: 9. The CDR3 length is 15 residues. In germline, CDR1 is MNHEY, CDR2 SMNVEV (reference sequence). The CDR3 spells CASSLFARGHDEQFF. The CDR3 coding sequence is TGTGCCAGCAGTTTATTTGCCAGGGGGCATGACGAGCAGTTCTTC.

A few counts support this clonotype. The chain joins TRBV15 to TRBJ2-7; possible D gene TRBD1, 6 bases. Looked up from germline, CDR1 is LNHNV and CDR2 is YYDKDF (reference sequence). This CDR3 is built from 15 residues. Between the trimmed V and J ends, which lost 4 bases and 1 base, there was a span of 14 bases. CDR3 nucleotides: TGTGCCACCAGCACCGCAGGGGAAGGGTCCTACGAGCAGTACTTC. Amino acids: CATSTAGEGSYEQYF.

There are many counts of this clonotype. The rearrangement joins TRBV7-2 to TRBJ2-7; 7 nucleotides match TRBD2. Per the germline V gene, CDR1 is SGHTA and CDR2 is FQGNSA. The CDR3 consists of 14 residues. V was clipped by 1 base and J by 6 bases; unmatched bases: 6. The CDR3 DNA reads as TGTGCCAGCAGCTTAGGGGCTAGCGGTGGCGAGCAGTACTTC. Translated, it gives CASSLGASGGEQYF.

A few counts support this clonotype. This rearrangement joins TRBV6-4 to TRBJ1-5; D unresolved. V was pared by 3 bases and J by 4 bases, with 10 bases between. This CDR3 is 14 amino acids long. Germline CDR1 MRHNA, CDR2 SNTAGT. CDR3 sequence: CASSEGTDNQPQHF. DNA for the CDR3: TGTGCCAGCAGTGAAGGAACAGATAATCAGCCCCAGCATTTT.

This clonotype was seen only a few times. The genes are TRBV28 and TRBJ2-7; D gene uncertain. Trimming took 5 bases from V and 6 from J, leaving 14 bases between them. The CDR3 loop spans 13 amino acids. Per the germline V gene, CDR1 is MDHEN and CDR2 is SYDVKM. CDR3 nucleotide sequence: TGTGCCAGCAGTCTGACCTATTTACGCGAGCAGTACGTC. Its translation: CASSLTYLREQYV.

This clonotype was seen many times. The chain recombines TRBV7-9 with TRBJ1-5; D gene unclear. The CDR3 covers 12 residues. With 6 bases removed from V and 2 bases from J, the gap between germline ends came to 5 bases. Germline assignment: CDR1 SEHNR and CDR2 FQNEAQ (reference sequence). The CDR3 is CASRTGNQPQHF. The CDR3 DNA sequence: TGTGCCAGCAGAACAGGCAATCAGCCCCAGCATTTT.

The genes are TRBV2 and TRBJ2-7; 7 nucleotides line up with TRBD2. Germline CDR1 is SNHLY and CDR2 is FYNNEI. The CDR3 runs 12 residues. V shed 7 bases, J shed 3 bases, and the junction held 3 bases outside the gene matches. The CDR3 DNA sequence: TGTGCCAGCATTGCGGGGGTCTACGAGCAGTACGTC. Amino acid sequence: CASIAGVYEQYV.

V gene TRBV7-9 combines with J gene TRBJ2-2, with 7 bases that match TRBD2. V was pared by 5 bases and J by 7 bases, with 13 bases of the junction left unmatched. Germline CDR1 and CDR2: SEHNR and FQNEAQ (reference sequence). This CDR3 has 16 amino acids. CDR3 nucleotides: TGTGCCAGCAGCCCAGTCGGGGGAGGGCCTGGCGGGGAGCTGTTTTTT. Translated, it gives CASSPVGGGPGGELFF.

The table lists this clonotype with a few counts. This rearrangement joins TRBV9 to TRBJ2-3; D is unresolved. The CDR3 length is 16 residues. From germline, CDR1 is SGDLS and CDR2 YYNGEE. Trimming shortened V by 0 bases and J by 6 bases, and 17 bases separated the two germline ends. The CDR3 here is CASSVGLGGSGDTQYF. The CDR3 DNA follows: TGTGCCAGCAGCGTAGGATTAGGTGGTTCTGGGGATACGCAGTATTTT.

This clonotype appeared a few times. The V gene is TRBV5-1, the J gene TRBJ2-7; 7 bases are shared with TRBD1. The V and J ends lost 2 bases and 4 bases, in that order; junction bases with no gene match: 9. The CDR3 covers 15 residues. In germline, CDR1 is SGHRS, CDR2 YFSETQ. Written as DNA, the CDR3 is TGCGCCAGCAGCTTAGAGCCGGGACAGCAATACGAGCAGTACGTC. It encodes CASSLEPGQQYEQYV.

The chain couples TRBV13 to TRBJ1-3; perhaps TRBD1 as D (5 bases). In germline, CDR1 is PRHDT, CDR2 FYEKMQ (reference sequence). The ends were cut back, 0 bases at V and 1 base at J, with 13 bases in the middle. The CDR3 contains 17 residues. For the CDR3, the DNA is TGTGCCAGCAGCTTAGGTCTCAGGGCGGAATCTGGAAACACCATATATTTT. Amino acid sequence: CASSLGLRAESGNTIYF. The full variable domain, in which reference TRBV13 and TRBJ1-3 provide the parts outside the CDR3, is AAGVIQSPRHLIKEKRETATLKCYPIPRHDTVYWYQQGPGQDPQFLISFYEKMQSDKGSIPDRFSAQQFSDYHSELNMSSLELGDSALYFCASSLGLRAESGNTIYFGEGSWLTVV.

V usage is TRBV28 and J usage is TRBJ2-5, with a tentative D call TRBD1 (5 bases). There are 14 residues in the CDR3. The germline V gene has CDR1 MDHEN and CDR2 SYDVKM. Trimming removed 5 bases at V and 5 bases at J, with 15 bases between. CDR3 in amino acids: CASSRRGYRETQYF. The CDR3 DNA follows: TGTGCCAGCAGTCGAAGGGGTTACAGGGAGACCCAGTACTTC.